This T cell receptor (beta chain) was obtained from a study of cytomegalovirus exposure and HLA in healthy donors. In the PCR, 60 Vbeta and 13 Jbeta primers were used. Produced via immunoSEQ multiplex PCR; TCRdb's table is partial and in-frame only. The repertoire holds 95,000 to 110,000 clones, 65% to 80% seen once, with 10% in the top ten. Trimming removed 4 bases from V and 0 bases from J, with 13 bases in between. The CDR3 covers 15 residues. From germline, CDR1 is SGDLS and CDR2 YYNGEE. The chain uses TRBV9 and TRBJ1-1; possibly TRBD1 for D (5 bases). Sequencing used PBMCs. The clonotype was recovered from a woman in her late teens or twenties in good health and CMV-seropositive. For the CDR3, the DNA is TGTGCCAGCAGCCCCTCAGGGAATGTGAACACTGAAGCTTTCTTT. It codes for CASSPSGNVNTEAFF.